This T cell receptor (beta chain) comes out of a study of human T cells and chemical hapten exposure. On the study more broadly: Investigators sensitized around 2 cm by around 2 cm of upper inner arm skin with 2% DPC. General study findings and limits: Alopecia was present in the donors, so their immune response may differ from healthy people's.

This clonotype was counted many times. Its specificity is unknown. Time point defined: patch test 3, about 24 weeks after DPC sensitization. Treatment of the sample: therapeutic diphenylcyclopropenone sensitization with weekly scalp DPC. Blood, whole and unfractionated, served as the source for total RNA extraction. TCRdb re-derived calls from the RACE reads in MiXCR, one entry per CDR3 protein. This sample carries around 40,000 distinct CDR3 sequences, about 13% of them seen once, and the ten largest clones take about 2.5%. The specimen comprised whole blood, sampled in connection with sensitization to the hapten diphenylcyclopropenone (DPC). This receptor was identified in a woman aged 40 to 50 with alopecia areata. Some clones in this sample may be carry-over from other donors' samples.

The CDR3 coding sequence is TGTGCCAGCAGCCGAGCCGGGGGGCACAGAAATGAGCAGTTCTTC. This gives the protein CASSRAGGHRNEQFF. The rearrangement links TRBV7-2 to TRBJ2-1; D perhaps matches TRBD2 (7 bases). The length of the CDR3 is 15 residues. V shed 5 bases and J shed 7 bases, with 18 bases lying between them. The germline gives CDR1 SGHTA, CDR2 FQGNSA.